This TCR beta chain was obtained from a study of glioma-infiltrating T cells (dated by TCRdb to about 2016). With respect to the entire study: Glioma tissue, non-neoplastic brain tissue and matched peripheral blood mononuclear cells were used as sources from which TCR alpha- and beta-chain repertoires were sequenced. To measure how far tissue and blood T-cell populations diverged, each tissue-infiltrating repertoire was compared against the peripheral blood repertoire of the same patient. The paired cohort was made up of three low-grade glioma patients, eight or nine primary glioblastoma patients and three non-glioma patients who contributed non-neoplastic brain tissue.

Germline trimming amounts to 3 bases on V and 2 bases on J, with 4 as the count of junction bases outside the gene matches. CDR1 and CDR2 (SEHNR, FQNEAQ) derive from the germline V gene (reference sequence). From the cysteine up to the phenylalanine, the CDR3 has a length of 16 residues. The CDR3 DNA has 48 bases and is translated from base 1. The iRepertoire nested amplicon-rescue multiplex PCR (arm-PCR) platform was used to amplify TCR alpha and beta CDR3 regions from RNA. One-step reverse transcription and amplification used about 85-450 ng of tissue mRNA or PBMC total RNA as input. Following bead purification, Illumina adapters were added by a secondary multiplex PCR, and libraries between 200 and 400 bp were gel-purified. The libraries contained internal 6-nucleotide barcodes that were used for demultiplexing. Libraries were sequenced on an Illumina MiSeq with 2x220 or 2x250 nucleotide paired-end reads. The authors' analysis ran thus. Paired reads were merged using FLASH 1.2.11 and aligned with BWA-MEM to the GRCh37 human genome, and TRA and TRB reads were then extracted. V and J assignment used an IMGT-derived reference of cassette sequences and CDR3 motifs that included pseudogenes. Reads were translated in three frames, and productive CDR3s were defined by a C…FGXG motif without stop codons. Clonotypes were defined as unique combinations of V-J cassette pair and CDR3 amino acid sequence. Reads were filtered by Hamming distance, with the threshold set by the sequence error rate of each sample in mapped regions. TCRdb reworked the public reads: Q25 trimming with fastp, MiXCR clone assembly, productive beta chains retained. All rows with the same CDR3 protein become a single entry with the most common DNA and genes. Here the V and J calls rest on TCRdb's processing, not on the authors' analysis. The sample includes approximately 45,000 distinct CDR3 sequences, with around 24% observed a single time. The ten top clones hold almost 6.5% of the sample.

This clonotype was observed once. This receptor's antigen is unknown. This may stem from a read error, because a much larger clone lies one nucleotide away. The full study reports these points: Group comparisons were based on small numbers of patients: three non-neoplastic, three low-grade glioma and eight or nine glioblastoma patients. VJ-independent divergence between tissue and blood was found to be below expectation in non-neoplastic patients but above expectation in all gliomas, particularly low-grade gliomas. Tissue and blood shared very few CDR3 sequences, a result attributed to high CDR3 diversity and limited sampling.

What was sequenced was glioma tissue, nonneoplastic brain tissue, or PBMCs (not recorded which). The sequence is built from TRBV7-9 and TRBJ2-5; 12 nucleotides in the junction match TRBD2. The sequence derives from a human donor with low-grade glioma or glioblastoma, undergoing nonglioma brain surgery, or in good health (not recorded which). The DNA sequence is TGTGCCAGCAGCTTCACTAGCGGGGGGAGGCAAGAGACCCAGTACTTC. Protein translation: CASSFTSGGRQETQYF.